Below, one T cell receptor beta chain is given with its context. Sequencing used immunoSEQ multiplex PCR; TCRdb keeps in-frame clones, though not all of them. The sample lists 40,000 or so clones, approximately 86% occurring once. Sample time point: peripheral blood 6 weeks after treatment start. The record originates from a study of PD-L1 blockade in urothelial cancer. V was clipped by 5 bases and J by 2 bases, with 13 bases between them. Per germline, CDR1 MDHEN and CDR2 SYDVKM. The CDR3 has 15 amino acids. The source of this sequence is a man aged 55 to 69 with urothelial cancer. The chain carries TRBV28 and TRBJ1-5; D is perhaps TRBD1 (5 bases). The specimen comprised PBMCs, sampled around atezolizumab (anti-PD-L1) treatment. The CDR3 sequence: CASSPASRGNQPQHF. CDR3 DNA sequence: TGTGCCAGCAGTCCGGCGTCCAGGGGCAATCAGCCCCAGCATTTT.